This paragraph covers one TCR beta chain sequence. Its matching antigen is unknown. The PCR was carried out with 60 Vbeta primers and 13 Jbeta primers. Repertoires were generated with immunoSEQ multiplex PCR, while TCRdb's copy carries only in-frame clones and drops some. The data hold roughly 200,000 clones, with approximately 86% observed a single time. This entry belongs to a study of cytomegalovirus exposure and HLA in healthy donors. Findings of the study overall: Later analysis identified around 15,000 TCR beta sequences associated with HLA alleles, using a false discovery rate threshold of 0.05. Segments of the TCR beta V type were, in most cases, productive about 90% or about 30% of the time in an earlier analysis. The presence/absence work took it that sequencing depth was about the same across donors. In vitro testing confirmed a few CMV-associated chains as specific for CMV antigens.

The specimen was PBMCs. The source of this sequence is a woman in her 30s in good health and CMV-seronegative.

CDR3 loop: CASSLGAGFYNEQFF. The CDR3 bases are TGTGCCAGCAGCTTAGGGGCAGGGTTTTACAATGAGCAGTTCTTC. The rearrangement joins TRBV7-9 to TRBJ2-1; a weak D match, TRBD1 (5 bases). In germline, CDR1 is SEHNR, CDR2 FQNEAQ (reference sequence). This CDR3 region has 15 residues. V lost 1 base to trimming and J lost 4 bases, with 11 bases between them. The whole variable domain, remainder taken from reference TRBV7-9 and TRBJ2-1, is DTGVSQNPRHKITKRGQNVTFRCDPISEHNRLYWYRQTLGQGPEFLTYFQNEAQLEKSRLLSDRFSAERPKGSFSTLEIQRTEQGDSAMYLCASSLGAGFYNEQFFGPGTRLTVL.